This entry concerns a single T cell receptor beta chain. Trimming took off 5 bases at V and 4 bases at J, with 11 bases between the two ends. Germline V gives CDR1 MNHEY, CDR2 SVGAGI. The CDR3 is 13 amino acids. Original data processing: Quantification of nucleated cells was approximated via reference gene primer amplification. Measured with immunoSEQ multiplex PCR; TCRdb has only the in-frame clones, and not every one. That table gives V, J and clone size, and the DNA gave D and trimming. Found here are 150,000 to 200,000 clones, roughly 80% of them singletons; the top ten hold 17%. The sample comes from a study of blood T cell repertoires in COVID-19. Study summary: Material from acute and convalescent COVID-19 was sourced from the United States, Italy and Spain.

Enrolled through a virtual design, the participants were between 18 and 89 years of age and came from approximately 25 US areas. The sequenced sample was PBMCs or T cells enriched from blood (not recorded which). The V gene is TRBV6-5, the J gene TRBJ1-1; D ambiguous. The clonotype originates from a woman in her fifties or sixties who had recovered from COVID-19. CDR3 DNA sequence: TGTGCCAGCAGTAGAGTTTTGGTCACTGAAGCTTTCTTT. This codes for CASSRVLVTEAFF.